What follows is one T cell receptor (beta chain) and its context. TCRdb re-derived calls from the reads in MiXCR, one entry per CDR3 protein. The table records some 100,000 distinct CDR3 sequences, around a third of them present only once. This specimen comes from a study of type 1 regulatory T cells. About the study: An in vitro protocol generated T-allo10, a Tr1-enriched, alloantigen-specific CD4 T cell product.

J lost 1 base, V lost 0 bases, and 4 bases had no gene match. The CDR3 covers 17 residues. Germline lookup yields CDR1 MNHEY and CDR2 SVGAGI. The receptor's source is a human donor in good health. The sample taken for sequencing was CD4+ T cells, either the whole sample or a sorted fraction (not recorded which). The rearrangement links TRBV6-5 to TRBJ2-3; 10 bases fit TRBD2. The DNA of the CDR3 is TGTGCCAGCAGTTACTCCTCCGGGACTAGCGGCACAGATACGCAGTATTTT. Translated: CASSYSSGTSGTDTQYF.